The 27 T cell receptor beta chains below come from one sample, sequenced in a study of Ad26.COV2.S vaccination and SARS-CoV-2 variants. Described treatment: roughly 20 received Ad26.COV2.S at low or high dose, single or two shots; roughly five received placebo; per-sample allocation not given. Sample collection was performed on day 63 after the first vaccine or placebo injection. Profiled with immunoSEQ multiplex PCR; TCRdb holds only in-frame clones, not every one. The sample lists 200,000 to 300,000 clones; approximately 88% were seen once. The source was peripheral blood, collected in a trial of Ad26.COV2.S vaccine versus placebo. These receptors were taken from a person between 18 and 65 years old who received the Ad26.COV2.S COVID-19 vaccine or a placebo.

The sample holds one count of this clone. The rearrangement uses TRBV7-2 and TRBJ2-1; D tentatively fits TRBD1 or TRBD2 (5 bases each). The CDR3 is 14 amino acids. V lost 0 bases and J 7 bases, leaving 10 bases between the germline ends. From germline, CDR1 is SGHTA and CDR2 FQGNSA. The CDR3 nucleotides read TGTGCCAGCAGCTTAGCGGGACCAGGGAATGAGCAGTTCTTC. Translated, it gives CASSLAGPGNEQFF.

The chain uses TRBV27 and TRBJ2-5; the match to TRBD1 covers 7 bases. This CDR3 contains 15 residues. Germline values: CDR1 MNHEY, CDR2 SMNVEV (reference sequence). The J segment lost 5 bases and the V segment lost 5 bases, leaving 11 bases of the junction unmatched. The CDR3 nucleotides read TGTGCCAGCAGTCAAAAGCCGACAGGGCGGGAGACCCAGTACTTC. Its translation is CASSQKPTGRETQYF.

The rearrangement joins TRBV10-3 to TRBJ1-5; TRBD1 agrees at 8 bases. Germline values: CDR1 ENHRY, CDR2 SYGVKD. The CDR3 extends over 14 amino acids. J gave up 4 bases and V 8 bases, and 7 bases lay outside the gene matches. CDR3 nucleotides: TGTGCCATCGGGGGACGGACAGGGAATCAGCCCCAGCATTTT. This translates into CAIGGRTGNQPQHF.

The chain uses TRBV12-3 or TRBV12-4 and TRBJ2-7, with 8 bases fitting TRBD2. This CDR3 has 13 amino acids. V shed 5 bases and J 5 bases; nucleotides not matched to a gene: 5. CDR3 sequence reads: CASSPGLGDEQYF. Written as DNA, the CDR3 is TGTGCCAGCAGTCCGGGACTAGGCGACGAGCAGTACTTC.

The chain uses TRBV28 and TRBJ1-2; 9 nucleotides agree with TRBD1. From germline, CDR1 is MDHEN and CDR2 SYDVKM. The CDR3 totals 12 residues. Losses at the gene ends were 10 bases for V and 8 bases for J; bases not matched to a gene: 8. CDR3 protein: CATRGDRAGYTF. CDR3 nucleotides: TGTGCCACCCGGGGGGACAGGGCCGGCTACACCTTC.

The chain carries TRBV7-8 and TRBJ2-7; possibly TRBD1 for D (6 bases). The CDR3 is 14 amino acids. Per the germline V gene, CDR1 is SGHVS and CDR2 is FQNEAQ. Trimming removed 5 bases from V and 0 bases from J, with 11 bases in between. In DNA form, the CDR3 reads TGTGCCAGCAGCCACCTGGACAGCTCCTACGAGCAGTACTTC. Its protein product is CASSHLDSSYEQYF.

The rearrangement links TRBV5-1 to TRBJ1-2; 7 bases agree with TRBD1. Trimming at V came to 0 bases and at J to 2 bases, leaving 1 base not matched to a gene. Germline V gene lookup returns CDR1 SGHRS and CDR2 YFSETQ. The CDR3 is 14 residues long. The CDR3 reads CASSLEQGNYGYTF. The DNA for the CDR3 is TGCGCCAGCAGCTTGGAACAGGGGAACTATGGCTACACCTTC.

J is TRBJ1-5 and V is TRBV11-2, with TRBD1 identical over 7 bases. Germline values: CDR1 SGHAT, CDR2 FQNNGV. The CDR3 sequence is 14 residues long. With V trimmed by 4 bases and J by 3 bases, 3 bases remained unmatched. The CDR3 bases are TGTGCCAGCAGCTCGGGACAGTTCAATCAGCCCCAGCATTTT. This codes for CASSSGQFNQPQHF.

The chain joins TRBV7-2 to TRBJ2-7; 9 bases map to TRBD2. CDR3 size: 14 residues. V lost 5 bases, J lost 2 bases, and 4 bases stayed unmatched. CDR1 and CDR2 (germline): SGHTA, FQGNSA. The CDR3 nucleotides are TGTGCCAGCAGCCTTAGCGGGGGTCCCTACGAGCAGTACTTC. Translated: CASSLSGGPYEQYF. The full variable domain, with the rest looked up from reference TRBV7-2 and TRBJ2-7, is GAGVSQSPSNKVTEKGKDVELRCDPISGHTALYWYRQSLGQGLEFLIYFQGNSAPDKSGLPSDRFSAERTGGSVSTLTIQRTQQEDSAVYLCASSLSGGPYEQYFGPGTRLTVT.

This clone was detected once. The chain carries TRBV7-2 and TRBJ2-2; unclear D gene. V was pared by 6 bases and J by 8 bases, with 7 bases between. The germline CDR1 and CDR2 sequences are SGHTA and FQGNSA. CDR3 size: 11 residues. This CDR3 reads CASSKFGELFF. Written as DNA, the CDR3 is TGTGCCAGCAGTAAATTTGGGGAGCTGTTTTTT.

The chain joins TRBV30 to TRBJ2-5, with D hard to call. The CDR3 spans 13 residues. Trimming cost V 1 base and J 8 bases, with 14 bases left between them. The germline CDR1 and CDR2 sequences are GTSNPN and SVGIG (reference sequence). The CDR3 DNA reads TGTGCCTGGAGTGCGGCCGAGGCGCAAACCCAGTACTTC. As protein: CAWSAAEAQTQYF.

The chain couples TRBV24-1 to TRBJ2-3, with D possibly called TRBD1 or TRBD2 (5 bases each). The CDR3 is 13 amino acids. The V gene's germline CDR1 is KGHDR and CDR2 SFDVKD. Trimming removed 4 bases at V and 8 bases at J, with 12 bases between. CDR3 loop: CATSDRDLGTQYF. The DNA of the CDR3 is TGTGCCACCAGTGACCGGGACCTAGGTACGCAGTATTTT.

This CDR3 reads CASSQRDKNQPQHF. The CDR3 nucleotides read TGCGCCAGCAGTCAAAGGGACAAAAATCAGCCCCAGCATTTT. V gene TRBV23-1 combines with J gene TRBJ1-5; a weak D match, TRBD1 (6 bases). TRBV23-1 is identified as an open reading frame with a role that is uncertain. Trimming took 2 bases from V and 4 from J, leaving 9 bases between them. The CDR3 spans 14 residues.

This clone occurred once. The chain joins TRBV29-1 to TRBJ1-4; D uncertain. Per the germline V gene, CDR1 is SQVTM and CDR2 is ANQGSEA. The CDR3 length is 14 residues. Trimming removed 4 bases from V and 3 bases from J, with 12 bases in between. The CDR3 loop reads CSVVQDASNEKLFF. The DNA of the CDR3 is TGCAGCGTTGTCCAGGACGCTTCTAATGAAAAACTGTTTTTT.

The V gene is TRBV21-1, the J gene TRBJ1-3; the DNA was not used to check the table's D call, TRBD1. TRBV21-1 is a pseudogene locus. The length of the CDR3 is 22 residues. The CDR3 region has the DNA TGTGCCAGCAGCAAAGGGGTTGGGCCTAAAGGACAGGTCTGCCCCCTGCGGAACACCATATATTTT. Amino acid sequence: CASSKGVGPKGQVCPLRNTIYF.

The J gene is TRBJ1-5, the V gene TRBV7-8, with a tentative D call TRBD1 (5 bases). The V and J ends lost 5 bases and 6 bases respectively, with 11 bases between them. Germline V gene lookup returns CDR1 SGHVS and CDR2 FQNEAQ. The CDR3 length is 13 residues. In nucleotides, the CDR3 is TGTGCCAGCAGCGGAGGGGTGGGTCAGCCCCAGCATTTT. This translates into CASSGGVGQPQHF.

The V gene is TRBV30, the J gene TRBJ1-3; D remains unclear. Germline CDR1 GTSNPN, CDR2 SVGIG (reference sequence). The CDR3 is 13 residues long. Trimming left V 3 bases short and J 0 bases short, with 6 bases between. CDR3 bases: TGTGCCTGGAGGGGCCACTCTGGAAACACCATATATTTT. Translating gives CAWRGHSGNTIYF.

About this clone: The junction does not match germline at one end; this may be a read error. The gene calls are TRBV7-7 and TRBJ1-3; 8 nucleotides align to TRBD1. Germline V gene sequence: CDR1 SSHAT, CDR2 FNYEAQ (reference sequence). There are 15 residues in the CDR3. The CDR3 protein is CASSSAQGGGNTIYF. The CDR3 DNA reads TGTGCTAGCAGCTCGGCACAGGGGGGTGGAAACACCATATATTTT. The complete variable domain, with remaining parts taken from reference TRBV7-7 and TRBJ1-3, reads GAGVSQSPRYKVTKRGQDVTLRCDPISSHATLYWYQQALGQGPEFLTYFNYEAQPDKSGLPSDRFSAERPEGSISTLTIQRTEQRDSAMYRCASSSAQGGGNTIYFGEGSWLTVV.

The J gene is TRBJ2-1, the V gene TRBV7-8; 12 positions match TRBD2. The CDR3 runs to 16 residues. Germline loops: CDR1 SGHVS, CDR2 FQNEAQ. Losses at the gene ends were 6 bases for V and 1 base for J; bases not matched to a gene: 4. The CDR3 loop reads CASSIGLAGSYNEQFF. The CDR3 nucleotides are TGTGCCAGCAGTATCGGACTAGCGGGATCCTACAATGAGCAGTTCTTC.

As DNA, the CDR3 is TGTGCCAGCAGCTTTAACAGAGATAGCTCCTACGAGCAGTACTTC. Translation: CASSFNRDSSYEQYF. V is TRBV5-4 and J is TRBJ2-7; D remains ambiguous. Germline loops: CDR1 SGHNT, CDR2 YYREEE (reference sequence). V shed 2 bases and J shed 0 bases, with 12 bases lying between them. The CDR3 has 15 residues.

The V call is TRBV29-1, the J call TRBJ2-7; perhaps TRBD2 as D (6 bases). Germline CDR1 SQVTM, CDR2 ANQGSEA. The CDR3 contains 12 residues. V was pared by 7 bases and J by 5 bases, with 15 bases between. CDR3: CSARLGGNEQYF. CDR3 DNA: TGCAGCGCCCGCTTGGGGGGTAACGAGCAGTACTTC.

The V call is TRBV18, the J call TRBJ2-1; a weak D match, TRBD1 (6 bases). V lost 5 bases and J lost 1, with 9 bases in between. CDR1 is KGHSH, CDR2 LQKENI, per germline. The CDR3 spans 14 residues. In DNA, the CDR3 is TGTGCCAGCTCATCAACAGGGTCCTACAATGAGCAGTTCTTC. Its protein is CASSSTGSYNEQFF.

V is TRBV5-1 and J is TRBJ2-6, with 7 bases fitting TRBD1. Trimming took 4 bases from V and 4 from J; bases not matched to a gene: 5. The CDR3 runs 15 residues. Germline lookup yields CDR1 SGHRS and CDR2 YFSETQ. The DNA of the CDR3 is TGCGCCAGCAGCGCGGACAGGCCCGGGGCCAACGTCCTGACTTTC. Translated, it gives CASSADRPGANVLTF.

This clone occurred a few times. DNA of the CDR3: TGTGCCAGCTCCCTCGGACAGGGACTGGAGGGCTACACCTTC. Translating it yields CASSLGQGLEGYTF. This chain joins TRBV18 and TRBJ1-2; 8 bases match TRBD1. J lost 8 bases, V lost 6 bases, and 11 bases had no gene match. This CDR3 is built from 14 residues. The germline CDR1 and CDR2 sequences are KGHSH and LQKENI.

CDR3 sequence reads: CASSEGTGGYTF. For the CDR3, the DNA is TGTGCCAGCAGTGAGGGGACAGGTGGCTACACCTTC. The genes are TRBV6-1 and TRBJ1-2; 8 bases line up with TRBD1. This CDR3 contains 12 residues. The germline CDR1 and CDR2 sequences are MNHNS and SASEGT. V was clipped by 3 bases and J by 7 bases; unmatched bases: 1.

This clone was recorded once. The chain is built from TRBV28 and TRBJ1-1; D is ambiguous. Between the trimmed V and J ends, which lost 3 bases and 0 bases, there was a span of 8 bases. The CDR3 is made up of 14 amino acids. The germline V gene has CDR1 MDHEN and CDR2 SYDVKM. The CDR3 region has the DNA TGTGCCAGCAGTTTGGTAAATATGAACACTGAAGCTTTCTTT. Amino acids: CASSLVNMNTEAFF. Full variable domain (missing parts from reference TRBV28 and TRBJ1-1): DVKVTQSSRYLVKRTGEKVFLECVQDMDHENMFWYRQDPGLGLRLIYFSYDVKMKEKGDIPEGYSVSREKKERFSLILESASTNQTSMYLCASSLVNMNTEAFFGQGTRLTVV.

V is TRBV5-1 and J is TRBJ2-7, with a tentative D call TRBD2 (5 bases). The V gene's germline CDR1 is SGHRS and CDR2 YFSETQ. This CDR3 region has 14 residues. V dropped 4 bases and J dropped 3 bases, with 14 bases sitting between them. DNA for the CDR3: TGCGCCAGCAGCATAAACGGGGTTATCTACGAGCAGTACTTC. Protein sequence: CASSINGVIYEQYF.